This record looks at one T cell receptor (beta chain) sequence and its context. Original processing notes: Scientists estimated how many nucleated cells there were by amplifying reference gene primers. The repertoire was sequenced with immunoSEQ multiplex PCR; TCRdb's copy has only in-frame clones and lacks some. The V and J calls and clone size come from that table; D and trimming were worked out from the DNA. Here the sample spans approximately 300,000 clones, approximately 90% being singletons. This sample was taken from a study of blood T cell repertoires in COVID-19. For the study at large: T cells, B-cell-depleted T cells, or PBMCs provided the cDNA or gDNA that served as material.

The CDR3 is made up of 12 amino acids. The V gene end was trimmed by 7 bases and the J gene end by 10 bases; junction bases not matched to a gene: 9. Germline CDR1 is MNHEY and CDR2 is SVGAGI. This sequence originates from a woman in her 40s with acute or convalescent COVID-19. The chain recombines TRBV6-5 with TRBJ1-1; TRBD1 aligns across 7 bases. Material for sequencing was peripheral blood. CDR3 sequence reads: CASNAGGLSAFF. The CDR3 DNA sequence: TGTGCCAGCAACGCAGGGGGGCTGTCAGCTTTCTTT.